The 13 T cell receptor beta chains below all came from one sample that was sequenced in a study of CD8+ T cells in alopecia areata. cDNA serving as the sequencing template came from extracted, reverse transcribed RNA. TCRdb's copy holds only in-frame clones and misses some; the assay was immunoSEQ multiplex PCR. The sample contains approximately 140,000 clones, 85% to 90% of which appear only once. Sequencing was performed on CD8+ T cells sorted from blood, taken at week 0. The receptor source for this set is a human donor with alopecia areata.

The genes are TRBV27 and TRBJ2-1, with unresolved D. V lost 6 bases and J lost 9, with 15 bases in between. The CDR3 runs to 13 residues. Germline V lookup: CDR1 MNHEY, CDR2 SMNVEV (reference sequence). The CDR3 DNA reads TGTGCCAGCAGCCAACCCGCCCGGTCTGAGCAGTTCTTC. It yields the protein CASSQPARSEQFF.

The chain combines TRBV19 with TRBJ2-3, with 8 bases aligning to TRBD2. The germline V gene encodes CDR1 LNHDA and CDR2 SQIVND (reference sequence). The CDR3 runs to 15 residues. Trimming removed 5 bases from V and 3 bases from J; junction bases left unmatched: 7. The CDR3 region is CASSLGREETDTQYF. The DNA of the CDR3 is TGTGCCAGTAGTCTAGGGCGGGAGGAGACAGATACGCAGTATTTT.

V is TRBV29-1 and J is TRBJ2-7, with a possible D match to TRBD1 (5 bases). Germline V gene lookup returns CDR1 SQVTM and CDR2 ANQGSEA. CDR3 length: 14 residues. V shed 7 bases and J shed 2 bases, with 18 bases lying between them. The CDR3 reads CSAKLQGSPYEQYF. Written as DNA, the CDR3 is TGCAGCGCCAAACTGCAGGGTTCCCCCTACGAGCAGTACTTC.

CDR3 residues: CASSGTGAYEQYF. Written as DNA, the CDR3 is TGTGCCAGCAGTGGGACAGGGGCCTACGAGCAGTACTTC. V gene TRBV7-9 combines with J gene TRBJ2-7; 10 nucleotides line up with TRBD1. The V and J ends lost 6 bases and 2 bases, in that order; junction bases with no gene match: 1. The CDR3 covers 13 residues. Germline-derived CDR1 and CDR2 are SEHNR and FQNEAQ (reference sequence). Full variable domain (missing parts from reference TRBV7-9 and TRBJ2-7): DTGVSQNPRHKITKRGQNVTFRCDPISEHNRLYWYRQTLGQGPEFLTYFQNEAQLEKSRLLSDRFSAERPKGSFSTLEIQRTEQGDSAMYLCASSGTGAYEQYFGPGTRLTVT.

Remarks on this clone: The same CDR3 is also encoded by other DNA sequences in this sample. This rearrangement joins TRBV27 to TRBJ2-7; maybe TRBD1 (7 bases). Germline CDR1 and CDR2: MNHEY and SMNVEV (reference sequence). Trimming pared 5 bases from V and 6 bases from J, leaving 8 bases between. CDR3 length: 11 residues. The chain's CDR3 is CASSQGGEQYF. The DNA for the CDR3 is TGTGCCAGCAGTCAGGGGGGCGAGCAGTACTTC.

The chain couples TRBV7-8 to TRBJ1-4, with 9 bases lining up with TRBD1. CDR3 length: 14 residues. The germline gives CDR1 SGHVS, CDR2 FQNEAQ. V lost 5 bases and J lost 7; bases outside the gene matches: 5. The CDR3 spells CASSPRDRVEKLFF. The CDR3 nucleotides read TGTGCCAGCAGCCCCCGGGACAGGGTTGAAAAACTGTTTTTT.

The rearrangement joins TRBV7-9 to TRBJ2-7; no reliable D call. The germline V gene has CDR1 SEHNR and CDR2 FQNEAQ (reference sequence). This CDR3 contains 12 residues. Trimming took 5 bases from V and 5 from J, leaving 10 bases between them. The CDR3 coding sequence is TGTGCCAGCAGCCCTCCCTGGGACGAGCAGTACTTC. This translates into CASSPPWDEQYF.

This sequence joins TRBV4-2 and TRBJ2-3; no definite D call. Germline CDR1 reads LGHNA; CDR2 reads YNFKEQ. Trimming removed 0 bases at V and 5 bases at J, with 6 bases between. The CDR3 runs 13 residues. The CDR3 DNA reads TGTGCCAGCAGCCAAGAGTATATAGATACGCAGTATTTT. Its translation is CASSQEYIDTQYF.

In its sample, this clone was seen a few times. The chain couples TRBV10-3 to TRBJ1-2, with 9 bases identical to TRBD1. The CDR3 totals 13 residues. Germline trimming cut 2 bases from V and 14 bases from J; bases unmatched to any gene: 9. CDR1 ENHRY and CDR2 SYGVKD come from the germline V gene. CDR3 DNA sequence: TGTGCCATCAGTGAGGAAACAGGGGGCGATGGGACCTTC. This codes for CAISEETGGDGTF.

The chain combines TRBV5-1 with TRBJ2-1; 7 nucleotides match TRBD1. This CDR3 has 12 amino acids. The V and J ends lost 5 bases and 8 bases, in that order; junction bases with no gene match: 4. Germline V lookup: CDR1 SGHRS, CDR2 YFSETQ. The CDR3 loop reads CASRKTGYEQFF. The DNA for the CDR3 is TGCGCCAGCAGAAAGACAGGGTATGAGCAGTTCTTC.

This clone appeared once. The chain carries TRBV6-1 and TRBJ1-1; no definite D call. CDR1 is MNHNS, CDR2 SASEGT, per germline. Trimming left V 3 bases short and J 4 bases short, with 12 bases between. The CDR3 sequence is 14 residues long. DNA for the CDR3: TGTGCCAGCAGTGAGGCGGAGGTCTTCACTGAAGCTTTCTTT. As protein: CASSEAEVFTEAFF.

The V call is TRBV6-1, the J call TRBJ2-5; D tentatively fits TRBD1 or TRBD2 (5 bases each). V lost 8 bases to trimming and J lost 1 base, with 17 bases between them. CDR3 length equals 15 residues. Germline loops: CDR1 MNHNS, CDR2 SASEGT. CDR3 coding DNA: TGTGCCAGCGGGCTTGAGGGGACCATCCAAGAGACCCAGTACTTC. Translated, it gives CASGLEGTIQETQYF.

This rearrangement joins TRBV29-1 to TRBJ2-5; D uncertain. CDR3 length: 13 residues. Trimming took off 1 base at V and 5 bases at J, with 11 bases between the two ends. CDR1 is SQVTM, CDR2 ANQGSEA, per germline. The DNA for the CDR3 is TGCAGCGTTGAAGGGGGTCTAGTGGAGACCCAGTACTTC. This gives the protein CSVEGGLVETQYF.